A selection of T cell receptor beta chains follows, all from one sample in a study of OX40 agonist ivuxolimab in advanced cancers. Profiled with immunoSEQ multiplex PCR; TCRdb holds only in-frame clones, not every one. The sample contains over 75,000 clones, approximately 90% of which appear only once. Sample: CD4+ or CD8+ T cells sorted from blood, taken in a trial of the OX40 agonist ivuxolimab. The receptors were sampled from an adult with an advanced solid tumor such as melanoma, head and neck, liver or kidney cancer. The CDR3 runs from the conserved cysteine through the conserved F or W. A D gene is named only where the DNA matches it firmly. The size of a clone is reported for some rows only, either as once, few or many, or as a class for expanded clones.

J	V	D	size	CDR3	DNA
TRBJ1-2	TRBV6-4	TRBD1	NA	CASSRDRGDGYTF	TGTGCCAGCAGTCGGGACAGGGGCGACGGCTACACCTTC
TRBJ2-2	TRBV9	NA	NA	CASSVGGGRVTGELFF	TGTGCCAGCAGCGTAGGTGGGGGGCGTGTCACCGGGGAGCTGTTTTTT
TRBJ1-2	TRBV19	NA	few	CASSIGPHRGRGYTF	TGTGCCAGTAGTATAGGGCCCCATAGGGGTCGGGGCTACACCTTC
TRBJ1-1	TRBV6-6	TRBD1	NA	CASSYYPGGAVEAFF	TGTGCCAGCAGTTACTATCCAGGGGGCGCCGTTGAAGCTTTCTTT
TRBJ2-2	TRBV6-6	TRBD1	NA	CASSQQGLGTGELFF	TGTGCCAGCAGTCAACAGGGGCTTGGGACCGGGGAGCTGTTTTTT
TRBJ1-1	TRBV2	NA	few	CASGREAEAFF	TGTGCCAGCGGAAGGGAAGCTGAAGCTTTCTTT
TRBJ2-3	TRBV28	NA	once	CASLSTGQWTDTQYF	TGTGCCAGCCTATCCACAGGACAGTGGACAGATACGCAGTATTTT
TRBJ2-7	TRBV14	NA	NA	CASSLIHGVYEQYF	TGTGCCAGCAGCCTGATTCACGGGGTCTACGAGCAGTACTTC
TRBJ2-7	TRBV29-1	NA	NA	CSVAIQGDEQYF	TGCAGCGTTGCCATACAGGGAGACGAGCAGTACTTC
TRBJ1-1	TRBV7-9	NA	NA	CASSLEAWGPAFF	TGTGCCAGCAGCTTAGAGGCCTGGGGGCCAGCTTTCTTT
TRBJ1-5	TRBV7-8	TRBD1	NA	CASSLKTGTGGNQPQHF	TGTGCCAGCAGCTTGAAAACCGGGACAGGGGGAAATCAGCCCCAGCATTTT
TRBJ2-7	TRBV28	TRBD1	few	CASSFRTGWSYEQYF	TGTGCCAGCAGTTTCCGGACAGGGTGGTCCTACGAGCAGTACTTC
TRBJ2-4	TRBV28	NA	NA	CASSQGGGWTVGAKNIQYF	TGTGCCAGCAGTCAGGGTGGGGGTTGGACAGTTGGCGCCAAAAACATTCAGTACTTC
TRBJ1-3	TRBV5-4	NA	NA	CASSSTYGTATGNTIYF	TGTGCCAGCAGCTCCACCTACGGGACGGCAACTGGAAACACCATATATTTT
TRBJ1-1	TRBV28	NA	NA	CASSLLGGTEAFF	TGTGCCAGCAGTTTACTGGGGGGGACTGAAGCTTTCTTT
TRBJ1-5	TRBV4-1	NA	NA	CASSILAADNQPQHF	TGCGCCAGCAGTATTCTCGCGGCGGACAATCAGCCCCAGCATTTT
TRBJ2-5	TRBV28	TRBD2	NA	CASSFLSSGKETQYF	TGTGCCAGCAGTTTTCTTTCTAGCGGTAAAGAGACCCAGTACTTC
TRBJ2-1	TRBV11-3	NA	NA	CASSFLEINEQFF	TGTGCCAGCAGCTTTTTGGAAATTAATGAGCAGTTCTTC
TRBJ2-2	TRBV29-1	TRBD1	NA	CSATRQGDAGELFF	TGCAGCGCCACCCGACAGGGGGACGCCGGGGAGCTGTTTTTT
TRBJ2-5	TRBV6-6	TRBD2	NA	CASSPMSGMYQETQYF	TGTGCCAGCAGCCCTATGAGCGGGATGTACCAAGAGACCCAGTACTTC
TRBJ1-3	TRBV18	NA	NA	CASSPGTVSGNTIYF	TGTGCCAGCTCACCAGGCACGGTCTCTGGAAACACCATATATTTT
TRBJ1-3	TRBV18	NA	NA	CASSARAQDSSGNTIYF	TGTGCCAGCTCGGCCCGGGCACAGGACTCCTCTGGAAACACCATATATTTT
TRBJ1-4	TRBV11-2	NA	NA	CASSLDQGTRNNEKLFF	TGTGCCAGCAGCTTAGATCAGGGGACAAGAAATAATGAAAAACTGTTTTTT
TRBJ2-2	TRBV5-6	NA	NA	CASSFRIGELFF	TGTGCCAGCAGCTTCAGGATCGGGGAGCTGTTTTTT
TRBJ2-3	TRBV9	TRBD2	NA	CASSDLRGVGTDTQYF	TGTGCCAGCAGCGACCTACGGGGGGTCGGGACAGATACGCAGTATTTT
TRBJ2-3	TRBV5-5	TRBD1	NA	CASSAATGASTDTQYF	TGTGCCAGCAGCGCCGCGACAGGGGCGAGCACAGATACGCAGTATTTT
TRBJ2-2	TRBV5-1	NA	few	CASSLYSGELFF	TGCGCCAGCAGCTTGTATTCTGGGGAGCTGTTTTTT
TRBJ2-1	TRBV5-1	TRBD2	NA	CASSRMSLAGGGNEQFF	TGCGCCAGCAGCCGAATGTCATTAGCGGGAGGGGGCAATGAGCAGTTCTTC
TRBJ1-1	TRBV11-2	NA	NA	CASSLGLNTEAFF	TGTGCCAGCAGCTTAGGTTTGAACACTGAAGCTTTCTTT
TRBJ2-7	TRBV5-1	NA	once	CASSFTHTDTPPTYEQYF	TGCGCCAGCAGCTTCACCCACACCGACACCCCCCCAACCTACGAGCAGTACTTC
TRBJ2-3	TRBV5-1	NA	NA	CASSLLLSTDTQYF	TGCGCCAGCAGCTTATTGCTTTCCACAGATACGCAGTATTTT
TRBJ1-1	TRBV6-5	TRBD1	NA	CASGDRDRWTEAFF	TGTGCCAGCGGGGACCGGGACAGATGGACTGAAGCTTTCTTT
TRBJ2-1	TRBV6-6	NA	NA	CASSYVEDEQFF	TGTGCCAGCAGTTACGTGGAGGATGAGCAGTTCTTC
TRBJ1-2	TRBV7-2	TRBD1	NA	CASSPGTGNGYTF	TGTGCCAGCAGCCCCGGGACAGGGAATGGCTACACCTTC
TRBJ1-4	TRBV5-3	NA	NA	CARLLRKEALGGSQKLFF	TGTGCCAGATTGCTGCGGAAAGAGGCGCTAGGGGGATCGCAAAAACTGTTTTTT
TRBJ1-5	TRBV28	NA	NA	CASTPRTGFNQPQHF	TGTGCCAGCACTCCGAGGACTGGATTCAATCAGCCCCAGCATTTT
TRBJ1-1	TRBV2	TRBD1	NA	CASTFTQGAQTEAFF	TGTGCCAGCACCTTCACGCAGGGGGCGCAGACTGAAGCTTTCTTT
TRBJ2-3	TRBV18	NA	NA	CASSPLAADTQYF	TGTGCCAGCTCACCACTAGCGGCAGATACGCAGTATTTT
TRBJ2-5	TRBV10-2	NA	NA	CASSEASREETQYF	TGCGCCAGCAGTGAGGCATCTAGAGAAGAGACCCAGTACTTC
TRBJ2-7	TRBV14	TRBD2	few	CASSQAQAGLAYF	TGTGCCAGCAGCCAAGCCCAAGCGGGATTGGCGTACTTC
TRBJ2-1	TRBV7-9	NA	once	CASSLAGSYNEQFF	TGTGCCAGCAGCTTAGCTGGTTCCTACAATGAGCAGTTCTTC
TRBJ2-1	TRBV5-1	NA	NA	CASSPGGDIDYNEQFF	TGCGCCAGCAGCCCCGGTGGGGATATCGACTACAATGAGCAGTTCTTC
TRBJ2-7	TRBV10-2	TRBD2	once	CASRLAGQSYEQYF	TGCGCCAGCCGACTAGCGGGCCAGTCCTACGAGCAGTACTTC
TRBJ2-7	TRBV7-6	NA	NA	CASRGAPTSEQYF	TGTGCCAGCAGAGGTGCCCCCACTAGTGAGCAGTACTTC
TRBJ1-6	TRBV27	NA	once	CASSLRGSLGGVGENSPLHF	TGTGCCAGCAGTTTACGGGGGTCATTAGGGGGTGTGGGTGAGAATTCACCCCTCCACTTT